The following is a TCR beta chain sequence with its context. Study processing details: The authors estimated nucleated cell counts from reference gene primer amplification. Only in-frame clones appear in the TCRdb table, and some are missing; sequencing was by immunoSEQ multiplex PCR. V and J calls and clone size are as listed in that table; D and trimming were resolved from the DNA. The repertoire holds approximately 390,000 clones, with approximately 87% as singletons. This sample is drawn from a study of blood T cell repertoires in COVID-19. This CDR3 comprises 18 residues. Per germline, CDR1 SGHDT and CDR2 YYEEEE. V trimming: 1 base; J trimming: 0 bases; junction bases outside the gene matches: 10.

This chain connects TRBV5-6 to TRBJ1-5, with 7 bases identical to TRBD1. Sequencing was done on a sample of peripheral blood. The sequence was collected from a woman aged 55-69 years with COVID-19, enrolled during active disease. CDR3 amino acids: CASSLRTGGIYSNQPQHF. In DNA, the CDR3 is TGTGCCAGCAGCTTGAGGACAGGAGGGATATATAGCAATCAGCCCCAGCATTTT.